Each of the 22 T cell receptor beta chains below was sequenced from the same sample in a study of CD8+CD57+ T cells in acquired aplastic anemia. Whoever was chosen for sequencing had shown CD8+CD57+ cell expansion by flow cytometry. TCR beta VDJ and CDR3 were profiled, and genomic DNA was the template. In TCRdb, the reads were re-called with MiXCR into one record per CDR3 protein. The sample holds 400,000 to 600,000 distinct CDR3 sequences; around a third are singletons and the top ten take less than 1%. Sequencing was done on a sample of sorted CD4+, CD8+, or CD8+CD57+ T cells (not recorded which) from PBMCs. These receptors were obtained from a human donor with aplastic anemia.

A word on this clonotype: A clone one base away is much larger, so this may be a read error. V is TRBV24-1 and J is TRBJ2-5; TRBD2 matches at 8 bases. This CDR3 spans 16 amino acids. The V and J ends lost 3 bases and 7 bases, in that order; junction bases with no gene match: 12. The germline V gene encodes CDR1 KGHDR and CDR2 SFDVKD. The CDR3 region is CATSDVSGKGIGTQYF. Here the CDR3 DNA reads TGTGCCACCAGTGATGTTAGCGGGAAGGGTATTGGGACCCAGTACTTC.

This clonotype was counted only a few times. V gene TRBV9 combines with J gene TRBJ2-6; 7 nucleotides agree with TRBD2. The trim removed 7 bases at V and 3 bases at J, leaving 4 bases unmatched. The CDR3 runs to 14 residues. Germline V gene sequence: CDR1 SGDLS, CDR2 YYNGEE. The CDR3 loop is CASGGGSGANVLTF. CDR3 in DNA: TGTGCCAGCGGGGGGGGAAGTGGGGCCAACGTCCTGACTTTC.

A note on this clonotype: This may be a read error: a much more frequent sequence differs by one nucleotide. Here the CDR3 DNA reads TGTGCCAGCAGTGACGGGGGCGGTGAGCGCACAGATACGCAGTATTTT. It is translated as CASSDGGGERTDTQYF. The V and J genes are TRBV25-1 and TRBJ2-3; D possibly matches TRBD1 or TRBD2 (6 bases each). The CDR3 is made up of 16 amino acids. Trimming removed 3 bases from V and 1 base from J, with 14 bases in between. CDR1 is MGHDK, CDR2 SYGVNS, per germline.

Concerning this clonotype itself: A read error may be the cause here, since a much bigger clone is one base away. V and J are TRBV20-1 and TRBJ2-7; 10 positions match TRBD1. CDR3 size: 14 residues. CDR1 and CDR2 (germline): DFQATT, SNEGSKA (reference sequence). CDR3 protein: CSATGDRGPYEQHF. CDR3 DNA sequence: TGCAGTGCCACGGGGGACAGGGGCCCCTACGAGCAGCACTTC.

This clonotype has at least ten counts. Here the CDR3 reads CASSLDGQETQYF. DNA for the CDR3: TGTGCCAGCAGCTTAGACGGCCAAGAGACCCAGTACTTC. The chain links TRBV7-9 to TRBJ2-5; D is ambiguous. The germline CDR1 and CDR2 sequences are SEHNR and FQNEAQ (reference sequence). V was trimmed by 1 base and J by 1 base, leaving 4 bases between them. The CDR3 is made up of 13 amino acids.

The chain recombines TRBV11-2 with TRBJ2-1; 9 nucleotides agree with TRBD1. The germline V gene encodes CDR1 SGHAT and CDR2 FQNNGV. This CDR3 is built from 16 residues. Trimming cost V 4 bases and J 4 bases; bases outside gene matches: 8. In nucleotides, the CDR3 is TGTGCCAGCAGCTATACCGGGACAGGGCCTTACAATGAGCAGTTCTTC. Its protein product is CASSYTGTGPYNEQFF.

This clonotype has a count of ten or more. The CDR3 loop reads CASSLTGVETKLFF. CDR3 sequence (DNA): TGTGCCAGCAGTCTCACAGGTGTCGAAACGAAGCTGTTTTTT. The gene calls are TRBV2 and TRBJ2-2; weak D call: TRBD1 (5 bases). Germline CDR1 reads SNHLY; CDR2 reads FYNNEI. The CDR3 is 14 amino acids. V lost 5 bases and J lost 12, with 19 bases in between.

This chain connects TRBV30 to TRBJ2-7, with D hard to call. The CDR3 is 12 residues long. V was clipped by 0 bases and J by 3 bases, with 6 bases between them. Germline assignment: CDR1 GTSNPN and CDR2 SVGIG (reference sequence). The CDR3 coding sequence is TGTGCCTGGAGTGTAGGTATCTACGAGCAGTACTTC. It codes for CAWSVGIYEQYF.

The V gene is TRBV7-2, the J gene TRBJ1-3, with D maybe TRBD1 (6 bases). The CDR3 totals 16 residues. The germline CDR1 and CDR2 sequences are SGHTA and FQGNSA. Trimming took off 0 bases at V and 2 bases at J, with 11 bases between the two ends. CDR3 DNA sequence: TGTGCCAGCAGCTTAGCGTCCGGGGGCCCTGGAAACACCATATATTTT. Amino acids: CASSLASGGPGNTIYF.

This clonotype was counted many times. V is TRBV9 and J is TRBJ2-7, with 8 positions matching TRBD1. Trimming took 0 bases from V and 6 from J; bases not matched to a gene: 11. CDR1 SGDLS and CDR2 YYNGEE come from the germline V gene. The CDR3 covers 16 residues. This CDR3 is CASSVVADRVVGEQYF. As DNA, the CDR3 is TGTGCCAGCAGCGTAGTCGCGGACAGGGTTGTTGGCGAGCAGTACTTC.

This clonotype was observed a few times. The chain employs TRBV15 and TRBJ2-7; weak D call: TRBD1 (6 bases). V lost 0 bases, J lost 4 bases, and 13 bases lay in between. Germline loops: CDR1 LNHNV, CDR2 YYDKDF (reference sequence). The CDR3 is 15 residues long. CDR3 nucleotide sequence: TGTGCCACCAGCAGAGATGGTAGGGGGTTGTACGAGCAGTACTTC. It yields the protein CATSRDGRGLYEQYF.

J is TRBJ1-1 and V is TRBV2; 10 bases are shared with TRBD1. The J segment lost 9 bases and the V segment lost 7 bases, leaving 8 bases of the junction unmatched. CDR3 length equals 13 residues. Germline-derived CDR1 and CDR2 are SNHLY and FYNNEI. CDR3 bases: TGTGCCAGCACCCGGGACAGGGGATTACAAGCTTTCTTT. This codes for CASTRDRGLQAFF.

The CDR3 sequence is CASSQAERSYNEQFF. In DNA, the CDR3 is TGTGCCAGCAGCCAAGCCGAAAGGAGCTACAATGAGCAGTTCTTC. The J gene is TRBJ2-1, the V gene TRBV9, with D hard to call. Deletions cut 4 bases from V and 3 bases from J, with 14 bases between. This CDR3 has 15 amino acids. Germline assignment: CDR1 SGDLS and CDR2 YYNGEE. Combining the CDR3 with reference TRBV9 and TRBJ2-1 gives the whole variable domain DSGVTQTPKHLITATGQRVTLRCSPRSGDLSVYWYQQSLDQGLQFLIQYYNGEERAKGNILERFSAQQFPDLHSELNLSSLELGDSALYFCASSQAERSYNEQFFGPGTRLTVL.

Concerning this clonotype: A much larger clone lies a single base off, so this may be a read error. The rearrangement links TRBV2 to TRBJ2-7; the D is unclear. This CDR3 comprises 13 residues. Germline loops: CDR1 SNHLY, CDR2 FYNNEI. The CDR3 DNA sequence: TGTGCCAGCAGACCGACTGGCACCTACAAGCAGTACTTC. Its translation is CASRPTGTYKQYF.

The chain links TRBV4-2 to TRBJ1-1; D unclear. The CDR3 covers 13 residues. Trimming took off 0 bases at V and 11 bases at J, with 13 bases between the two ends. The germline V gene has CDR1 LGHNA and CDR2 YNFKEQ. CDR3 DNA: TGTGCCAGCAGCCAAGATAGGAGGGCTGGTGCTTTCTTT. Translation gives CASSQDRRAGAFF.

In its sample, this clonotype was seen once. The chain employs TRBV7-9 and TRBJ2-5; no clear D gene. Trimming cost V 1 base and J 3 bases, with 6 bases left between them. Germline-derived CDR1 and CDR2 are SEHNR and FQNEAQ (reference sequence). The CDR3 is 13 amino acids. In DNA, the CDR3 is TGTGCCAGCAGCTTAGTGGGGAAAGAGACCCAGTACTTC. Its translation: CASSLVGKETQYF. Supplemented by reference TRBV7-9 and TRBJ2-5, the full variable domain reads DTGVSQNPRHKITKRGQNVTFRCDPISEHNRLYWYRQTLGQGPEFLTYFQNEAQLEKSRLLSDRFSAERPKGSFSTLEIQRTEQGDSAMYLCASSLVGKETQYFGPGTRLLVL.

The CDR3 sequence: CASSEGGSSYEQYF. The CDR3 DNA reads TGTGCCAGCAGTGAAGGTGGGAGCTCCTACGAGCAGTACTTC. The chain recombines TRBV6-1 with TRBJ2-7; D may be TRBD2 (5 bases). Germline V gives CDR1 MNHNS, CDR2 SASEGT. Trimming cost V 1 base and J 0 bases, with 7 bases left between them. The CDR3 consists of 14 residues.

This clonotype was detected a few times. The J gene is TRBJ1-2, the V gene TRBV12-3 or TRBV12-4, with D possibly being TRBD1 (5 bases). With 1 base removed from V and 2 bases from J, the gap between germline ends came to 8 bases. The CDR3 has 14 amino acids. Written as DNA, the CDR3 is TGTGCCAGCAGTTTAGAACAGGAAAACTATGGCTACACCTTC. Encoded protein: CASSLEQENYGYTF.

Ten or more counts support this clonotype. In DNA, the CDR3 is TGCAGTGCCCCCTGGGGCAGGGACTATGGCTACACCTTC. This codes for CSAPWGRDYGYTF. The chain couples TRBV20-1 to TRBJ1-2; TRBD1 might be the D (5 bases). The CDR3 is 13 residues long. V lost 6 bases to trimming and J lost 3 bases, with 14 bases between them. CDR1 and CDR2 (germline): DFQATT, SNEGSKA (reference sequence).

This clonotype was recorded a few times. The chain combines TRBV5-1 with TRBJ2-5; D is unclear. CDR3 length: 15 residues. CDR1 is SGHRS, CDR2 YFSETQ, per germline. V was clipped by 0 bases and J by 2 bases, with 11 bases between them. The CDR3 bases are TGCGCCAGCAGCTTGGTTCCGTCTCAGCAAGAGACCCAGTACTTC. Its translation: CASSLVPSQQETQYF.

There are a few counts of this clonotype. The chain couples TRBV12-3 or TRBV12-4 to TRBJ1-2; D gene uncertain. The CDR3 is 14 amino acids. Trimming took off 2 bases at V and 4 bases at J, with 11 bases between the two ends. CDR3 DNA sequence: TGTGCCAGCAGTTTATTCAGCAGTCGCTATGGCTACACCTTC. It yields the protein CASSLFSSRYGYTF.

This chain uses TRBV29-1 with TRBJ1-2, with a tentative D call TRBD1 (6 bases). The CDR3 has 12 residues. Germline CDR1 reads SQVTM; CDR2 reads ANQGSEA. V dropped 5 bases and J dropped 0 bases, with 7 bases sitting between them. The CDR3 sequence: CSVKGANYGYTF. CDR3 nucleotides: TGCAGCGTTAAGGGGGCTAACTATGGCTACACCTTC. Together with reference TRBV29-1 and TRBJ1-2, the CDR3 gives the full variable domain: SAVISQKPSRDICQRGTSLTIQCQVDSQVTMMFWYRQQPGQSLTLIATANQGSEATYESGFVIDKFPISRPNLTFSTLTVSNMSPEDSSIYLCSVKGANYGYTFGSGTRLTVV.